This TCR beta chain is drawn from a study of graft-versus-host responses after intestinal transplantation. This clone has a single count. Its antigen is not identified. The CDR3 is made up of 16 amino acids. J lost 7 bases, V lost 8 bases, and 21 bases had no gene match. Germline CDR1 SGHDT, CDR2 YYEEEE. TCRdb's copy holds only in-frame clones and misses some; the assay was immunoSEQ multiplex PCR. The table lists some 110,000 clones, 85% to 95% of them singletons. This sequence joins TRBV5-6 and TRBJ2-7; 7 nucleotides line up with TRBD2. This sequence was found in a human donor who was the organ donor for an intestinal transplant. The sample was unstimulated CD8+ T cells sorted from spleen or lymph node cells, taken before transplant. The chain's CDR3 is CASTGDSGLGIEEQYF. CDR3 nucleotides: TGTGCCAGTACGGGGGATAGCGGGTTGGGGATCGAGGAGCAGTACTTC.